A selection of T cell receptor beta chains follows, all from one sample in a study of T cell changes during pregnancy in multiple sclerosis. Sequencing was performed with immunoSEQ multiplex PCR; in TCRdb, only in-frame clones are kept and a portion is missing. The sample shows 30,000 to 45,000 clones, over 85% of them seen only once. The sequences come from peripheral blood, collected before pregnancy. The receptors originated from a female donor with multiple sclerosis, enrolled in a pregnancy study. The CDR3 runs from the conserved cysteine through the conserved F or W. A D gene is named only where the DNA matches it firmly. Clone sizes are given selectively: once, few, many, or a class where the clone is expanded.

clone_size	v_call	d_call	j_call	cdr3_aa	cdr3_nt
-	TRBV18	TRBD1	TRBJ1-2	CASSPPGTGGDYGYTF	TGTGCCAGCTCACCACCGGGGACAGGGGGCGACTATGGCTACACCTTC
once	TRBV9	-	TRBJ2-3	CASSVGTGTVTDTQYF	TGTGCCAGCAGCGTTGGTACAGGGACGGTAACAGATACGCAGTATTTT
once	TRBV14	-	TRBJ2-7	CASSDLRGLYEQYF	TGTGCCAGCAGCGACCTCAGGGGCCTCTACGAGCAGTACTTC
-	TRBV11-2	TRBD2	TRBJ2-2	CASSPGPSGMNTGELFF	TGTGCCAGCAGCCCCGGCCCTAGCGGGATGAACACCGGGGAGCTGTTTTTT
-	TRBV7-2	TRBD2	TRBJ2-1	CASSLAPGLHNEQFF	TGTGCCAGCAGCTTAGCGCCGGGACTACACAATGAGCAGTTCTTC
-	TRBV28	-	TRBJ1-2	CASRSGGYGYTF	TGTGCCAGCAGAAGCGGGGGCTATGGCTACACCTTC
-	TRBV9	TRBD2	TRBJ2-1	CASSVESPAGGQNEQFF	TGTGCCAGCAGCGTAGAGTCCCCGGCGGGAGGGCAGAATGAGCAGTTCTTC
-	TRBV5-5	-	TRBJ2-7	CASSLLAIRSYEQYF	TGTGCCAGCAGCCTTCTAGCGATTCGCTCCTACGAGCAGTACTTC
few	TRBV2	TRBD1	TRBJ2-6	CASSDRVSGANVLTF	TGTGCCAGCAGCGACAGGGTCTCTGGGGCCAACGTCCTGACTTTC
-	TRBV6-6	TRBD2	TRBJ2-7	CASRGAGDSYEQYF	TGTGCCAGCAGGGGAGCGGGAGACTCCTACGAGCAGTACTTC
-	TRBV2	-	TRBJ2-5	CASSEAGGRRQETQYF	TGTGCCAGCAGTGAAGCGGGGGGACGGAGACAAGAGACCCAGTACTTC
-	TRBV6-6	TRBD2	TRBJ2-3	CASLLAGGLLDTQYF	TGTGCCAGCCTTCTAGCGGGAGGGCTTTTGGATACGCAGTATTTT
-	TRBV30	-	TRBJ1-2	CAWSVLSAGIYGYTF	TGTGCCTGGAGTGTACTTTCAGCGGGTATCTATGGCTACACCTTC
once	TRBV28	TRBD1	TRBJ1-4	CASSPGQGSEKLFF	TGTGCCAGCAGCCCGGGACAGGGGAGTGAAAAACTGTTTTTT
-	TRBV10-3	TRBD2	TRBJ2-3	CAISEVSGSNTDTQYF	TGTGCCATCAGTGAAGTAAGCGGGAGCAACACAGATACGCAGTATTTT
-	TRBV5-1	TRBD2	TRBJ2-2	CASSLLSSGTGELFF	TGCGCCAGCAGCTTGTTGTCTAGCGGGACCGGGGAGCTGTTTTTT
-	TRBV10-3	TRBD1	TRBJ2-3	CAITRTGGDTQYF	TGTGCCATCACGAGGACAGGCGGAGATACGCAGTATTTT
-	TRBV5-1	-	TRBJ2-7	CASSLEGVYEQYF	TGCGCCAGCAGCTTGGAAGGGGTGTACGAGCAGTACTTC
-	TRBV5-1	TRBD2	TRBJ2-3	CASSLGVELAGATDTQYF	TGCGCCAGCAGCTTAGGGGTTGAACTAGCGGGAGCCACAGATACGCAGTATTTT
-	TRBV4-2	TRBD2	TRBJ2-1	CASSQYSGTSGRATYNEQFF	TGTGCCAGCAGCCAGTACTCCGGGACTAGCGGGAGGGCCACCTACAATGAGCAGTTCTTC
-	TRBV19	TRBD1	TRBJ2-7	CASSRDRAYEQYF	TGTGCCAGTTCCAGGGACAGGGCCTACGAGCAGTACTTC
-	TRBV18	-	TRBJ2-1	CASSQQGPPSNEQFF	TGTGCCAGCTCACAACAGGGTCCCCCTTCCAATGAGCAGTTCTTC
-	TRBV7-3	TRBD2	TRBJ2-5	CASSSGLAGGRGETQYF	TGTGCCAGCAGCTCGGGACTAGCGGGAGGGCGGGGAGAGACCCAGTACTTC
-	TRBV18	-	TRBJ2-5	CASSPESSETQYF	TGTGCCAGCTCACCAGAGTCTTCGGAGACCCAGTACTTC
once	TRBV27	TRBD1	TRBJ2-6	CASSFAGTGGSGANVLTF	TGTGCCAGCAGTTTCGCCGGGACAGGGGGCTCTGGGGCCAACGTCCTGACTTTC
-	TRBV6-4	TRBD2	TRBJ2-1	CASSVAGTSGSWELYNEQFF	TGTGCCAGCAGTGTCGCCGGGACTAGCGGGAGCTGGGAGTTATACAATGAGCAGTTCTTC
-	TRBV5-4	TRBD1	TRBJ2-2	CASTMGQGHRELFF	TGTGCCAGCACCATGGGACAGGGGCACCGGGAGCTGTTTTTT
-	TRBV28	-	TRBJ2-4	CASSSLGTDKNIQYF	TGTGCCAGCAGTTCCTTAGGGACTGATAAAAACATTCAGTACTTC
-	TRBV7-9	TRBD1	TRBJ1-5	CASSRGQVNQPQHF	TGTGCCAGCAGCCGGGGACAGGTAAATCAGCCCCAGCATTTT
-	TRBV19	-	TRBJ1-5	CASSIGRGQPQHF	TGTGCCAGTAGTATAGGCAGGGGCCAGCCCCAGCATTTT
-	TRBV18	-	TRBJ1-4	CASSAQPNEKLFF	TGTGCCAGCTCAGCACAGCCTAATGAAAAACTGTTTTTT
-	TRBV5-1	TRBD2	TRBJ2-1	CASSLSSGSTYNEQFF	TGCGCCAGCAGCTTAAGTAGCGGGAGTACCTACAATGAGCAGTTCTTC
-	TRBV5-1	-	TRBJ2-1	CASRESSSYNEQFF	TGCGCCAGCAGAGAATCTAGCTCCTACAATGAGCAGTTCTTC
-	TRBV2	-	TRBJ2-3	CASSPTADTQYF	TGTGCCAGCAGCCCCACGGCAGATACGCAGTATTTT
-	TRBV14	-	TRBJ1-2	CASSQRGGLRSGYTF	TGTGCCAGCAGCCAAAGGGGGGGGTTAAGGAGTGGCTACACCTTC
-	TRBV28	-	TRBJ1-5	CASSLWVSDQPQHF	TGTGCCAGCAGTTTATGGGTTTCAGATCAGCCCCAGCATTTT
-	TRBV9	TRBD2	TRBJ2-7	CASSNSGRLNEQYF	TGTGCCAGCAGCAATAGCGGGAGGTTGAACGAGCAGTACTTC
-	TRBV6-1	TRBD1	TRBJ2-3	CASTGTGGLDTQYF	TGTGCCAGTACCGGGACAGGGGGATTAGATACGCAGTATTTT
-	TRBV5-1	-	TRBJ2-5	CASSSPGSETQYF	TGCGCCAGCTCGAGTCCGGGAAGCGAGACCCAGTACTTC
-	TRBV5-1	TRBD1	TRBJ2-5	CASSSRLTGGGETQYF	TGCGCCAGCAGCTCGAGATTGACAGGGGGCGGGGAGACCCAGTACTTC
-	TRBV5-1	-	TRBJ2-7	CASSLAGLRLEQYF	TGCGCCAGCAGCTTGGCCGGACTTCGTCTCGAGCAGTACTTC
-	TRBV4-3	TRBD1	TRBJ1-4	CASSQGPGGAGEKLFF	TGCGCCAGCAGCCAAGGTCCAGGGGGCGCGGGTGAAAAACTGTTTTTT
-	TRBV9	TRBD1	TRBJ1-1	CASSATGGNLGTEAFF	TGTGCCAGCAGCGCGACAGGGGGTAATCTGGGCACTGAAGCTTTCTTT
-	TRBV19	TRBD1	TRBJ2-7	CASSDYRGPNYEQYF	TGTGCCAGTAGCGATTACAGGGGGCCGAATTACGAGCAGTACTTC
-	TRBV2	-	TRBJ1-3	CASSEVDLAAGNTIYF	TGTGCCAGCAGTGAGGTAGATCTAGCCGCTGGAAACACCATATATTTT
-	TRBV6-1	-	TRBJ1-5	CASSEQAAQPQHF	TGTGCCAGCAGTGAACAGGCAGCTCAGCCCCAGCATTTT
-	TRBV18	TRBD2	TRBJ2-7	CASSPGGRAGEQYF	TGTGCCAGCTCACCTGGCGGGAGGGCCGGCGAGCAGTACTTC
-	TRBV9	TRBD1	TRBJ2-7	CASSVETGVYEQYF	TGTGCCAGCAGCGTTGAGACAGGGGTCTACGAGCAGTACTTC
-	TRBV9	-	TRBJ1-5	CASSAGGGGSQPQHF	TGTGCCAGCAGCGCCGGGGGAGGGGGTAGTCAGCCCCAGCATTTT
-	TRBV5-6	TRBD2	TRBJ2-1	CASSNWGTSGNEQFF	TGTGCCAGCAGCAACTGGGGGACTAGCGGCAATGAGCAGTTCTTC
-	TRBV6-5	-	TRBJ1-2	CASSRSNNYGYTF	TGTGCCAGCAGCAGATCGAATAACTATGGCTACACCTTC
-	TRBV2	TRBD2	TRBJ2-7	CASTLAGSSYEQYF	TGTGCCAGCACCTTAGCGGGATCCTCCTACGAGCAGTACTTC
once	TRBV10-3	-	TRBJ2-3	CASGSSTDTQYF	TGTGCCAGCGGCTCCAGCACAGATACGCAGTATTTT